Listed below are T cell receptor beta chains from one sample, sequenced in a study of blood T cell repertoires in COVID-19. Assay: immunoSEQ multiplex PCR; the TCRdb copy retains only in-frame clones and omits some. The table lists about 140,000 clones, more than 70% of them singletons. Sample: peripheral blood. The receptors stem from a woman aged 55-69 years with acute or convalescent COVID-19. The CDR3 runs from the conserved cysteine through the conserved F or W. D genes are given only for firm matches. Not every row has a clone size; where given, it reads once, few, many or a size class.

j_gene | d_gene | v_gene | abundance | CDR3nt | CDR3aa
TRBJ2-3 | TRBD1 | TRBV24-1 | NA | TGTGCCACCAGTGACCGACGGGGACAGGGGGAAGGAACAGATACGCAGTATTTT | CATSDRRGQGEGTDTQYF
TRBJ1-6 | NA | TRBV25-1 | NA | TGTGCCAGCAGCGGTGTCCCCTCCTATAATTCACCCCTCCACTTT | CASSGVPSYNSPLHF
TRBJ1-5 | NA | TRBV30 | NA | TGTGCCTGGAGGGGAGTGGGTCCCAATCAGCCCCAGCATTTT | CAWRGVGPNQPQHF
TRBJ2-5 | TRBD2 | TRBV27 | NA | TGTGCCAGCAGTTCCGGTAGCGGGGGAGGCGAGACCCAGTACTTC | CASSSGSGGGETQYF
TRBJ1-5 | NA | TRBV6-2/TRBV6-3 | NA | TGTGCCAGCAGTTACTCCCAGACAATCAATCAGCCCCAGCATTTT | CASSYSQTINQPQHF
TRBJ2-3 | TRBD1 | TRBV19 | NA | TGTGCCAGTAGTAGACAGGGATCCGATACGCAGTATTTT | CASSRQGSDTQYF
TRBJ1-3 | TRBD1 | TRBV28 | NA | TGTGCCAGCAAATACAGGGGGGTCGCCTCTGGAAACACCATATATTTT | CASKYRGVASGNTIYF
TRBJ1-2 | NA | TRBV7-9 | NA | TGTGCCAGCAGCTTAGCGGGCCTCTCCAAGTCTTATGGCTACACCTTC | CASSLAGLSKSYGYTF
TRBJ2-1 | TRBD1 | TRBV14 | NA | TGTGCCAGCAGCCAAGTGGGGGACAGGGACCTCTCCTACAATGAGCAGTTCTTC | CASSQVGDRDLSYNEQFF
TRBJ2-2 | NA | TRBV6-1 | NA | TGTGCCAGCAGTGAAACAGCCCTGAACACCGGGGAGCTGTTTTTT | CASSETALNTGELFF
TRBJ2-5 | TRBD1 | TRBV7-9 | NA | TGTGCCAGCAGCTTATTCGGACAGGGAGGCGAGACCCAGTACTTC | CASSLFGQGGETQYF
TRBJ1-1 | NA | TRBV9 | NA | TGTGCCAGCAGCGTAGATGGGGCCCGGCGCACTGAAGCTTTCTTT | CASSVDGARRTEAFF
TRBJ2-1 | NA | TRBV6-1 | NA | TGTGCCAGCAGTGAAAGGAACTTGAGGGATAATGAGCAGTTCTTC | CASSERNLRDNEQFF
TRBJ1-5 | TRBD1 | TRBV15 | NA | TGTGCCATACGGGACAGGGGGCAGAATCAGCCCCAGCATTTT | CAIRDRGQNQPQHF
TRBJ2-7 | NA | TRBV21-1 | NA | TGTGCCAGCAGCAAAGTTCGGACTAGCAACTCCTACGAGCAGTACTTC | CASSKVRTSNSYEQYF
TRBJ2-2 | NA | TRBV9 | NA | TGTGCCAGCAGTATTGGGCCCCGGAACACCGGGGAGCTGTTTTTT | CASSIGPRNTGELFF
TRBJ2-1 | NA | TRBV28 | NA | TGTGCCAGCAGGCCCATCACAGGATTCTCCTACAATGAGCAGTTCTTC | CASRPITGFSYNEQFF
TRBJ2-7 | TRBD1 | TRBV5-1 | NA | TGCGCCAGCACCCTGACAGGGGCCCCATTCGAGCAGTACTTC | CASTLTGAPFEQYF
TRBJ1-2 | NA | TRBV3-1/TRBV3-2 | NA | TGTGCCAGCAGCCAAGCCCTTACCGGCTATGGCTACACCTTC | CASSQALTGYGYTF
TRBJ2-1 | TRBD1 | TRBV25-1 | NA | TGTGCCAGCAGTGATCTCCGGACAGGGAGCTCCTACAATGAGCAGTTCTTC | CASSDLRTGSSYNEQFF
TRBJ1-1 | TRBD1 | TRBV5-6 | NA | TGTGCCAGCAGCTTAGGACAGGGCTACACTGAAGCTTTCTTT | CASSLGQGYTEAFF
TRBJ1-1 | NA | TRBV4-1 | NA | TGCGCCAGCAGCCAAGATCTTTTCGAGGTAGGGCCCCGGGGGACTGAAGCTTTCTTT | CASSQDLFEVGPRGTEAFF
TRBJ2-3 | NA | TRBV6-1 | once | TGTGCCAGCAGACAGGGTTCGGCAGATACGCAGTATTTT | CASRQGSADTQYF
TRBJ1-2 | NA | TRBV5-4 | NA | TGTGCCAGCAGCCTGGGATCCTCAACGGGGAGCTATGGCTACACCTTC | CASSLGSSTGSYGYTF
TRBJ2-3 | NA | TRBV9 | NA | TGTGCCAGCAGCGTAGTGTCTCTAAGAGATACGCAGTATTTT | CASSVVSLRDTQYF
TRBJ1-1 | NA | TRBV11-2 | NA | TGTGCCAGCAGCTTATTGCCAGGGAACACTGAAGCTTTCTTT | CASSLLPGNTEAFF
TRBJ1-5 | TRBD1 | TRBV5-1 | few | TGCGCCAGCAGCTTGGGTATAGGGGGCAGCCAGCCCCAGCATTTT | CASSLGIGGSQPQHF
TRBJ2-3 | TRBD2 | TRBV4-2 | NA | TGTGCCAGCAGCCATTCGACTAGCGGGGGGATAACAGATACGCAGTATTTT | CASSHSTSGGITDTQYF
TRBJ2-6 | TRBD1 | TRBV4-1 | NA | TGCGCCAGCAGCCAAGAACAAGGCAGGGGGCGCGTCTCTGGGGCCAACGTCCTGACTTTC | CASSQEQGRGRVSGANVLTF
TRBJ1-1 | TRBD1 | TRBV7-2 | NA | TGTGCCAGCAGCCCCCGGACAGGGGAGGTGACTGAAGCTTTCTTT | CASSPRTGEVTEAFF
TRBJ2-2 | TRBD1 | TRBV5-1 | NA | TGCGCCAGCAGCCCGGGACAGTGGACCGGGGAGCTGTTTTTT | CASSPGQWTGELFF
TRBJ1-2 | NA | TRBV18 | NA | TGTGCCAGCTCACCAGATCGGGGGGGGCATGGCTACACCTTC | CASSPDRGGHGYTF
TRBJ1-2 | NA | TRBV5-8 | NA | TGTGCCAGCAGCCGTGACAGAGTTTACTATGGCTACACCTTC | CASSRDRVYYGYTF
TRBJ2-1 | NA | TRBV4-3 | NA | TGCGCCAGCAGCCTGGCAACAGGGAGCTCCTACAATGAGCAGTTCTTC | CASSLATGSSYNEQFF
TRBJ1-1 | NA | TRBV11-2 | NA | TGTGCCAGCAGCTTAGATTATCGGGGGGACGAAGCTTTCTTT | CASSLDYRGDEAFF
TRBJ2-7 | NA | TRBV19 | few | TGTGCCAGTAGTATGGCAACGAATTCCTACGAGCAGTACTTC | CASSMATNSYEQYF
TRBJ2-5 | NA | TRBV27 | NA | TGTGCCAGCAGAAGGGGGGGGGTCCAAGAGACCCAGTACTTC | CASRRGGVQETQYF
TRBJ1-5 | NA | TRBV3-1/TRBV3-2 | few | TGTGCCAGCAGCCAAGGGACAGTTAGCAATCAGCCCCAGCATTTT | CASSQGTVSNQPQHF
TRBJ1-5 | NA | TRBV6-6 | NA | TGTGCCAGCAGTTACTCAGGGAGGGTCAATCAGCCCCAGCATTTT | CASSYSGRVNQPQHF
TRBJ1-2 | TRBD1 | TRBV27 | NA | TGTGCCAGCAGTGGTTTGACAGGGTGGAACTATGGCTACACCTTC | CASSGLTGWNYGYTF
TRBJ1-4 | TRBD1 | TRBV9 | NA | TGTGCCAGCAGCGAAGGAACCAGGGGGCCTGTGGAAAAACTGTTTTTT | CASSEGTRGPVEKLFF
TRBJ2-3 | TRBD2 | TRBV4-1 | NA | TGCGCCAGCAGCCTCTCGGCGGGGGGAGCAGATACGCAGTATTTT | CASSLSAGGADTQYF
TRBJ2-7 | NA | TRBV7-2 | NA | TGTGCCAGCAGCTTTCGACAAACCTACGAGCAGTACTTC | CASSFRQTYEQYF
TRBJ2-5 | TRBD2 | TRBV7-3 | NA | TGTGCCAGCAGCCCCGGACTAGCGGGGGGGTTCCAGGCAGGGTTCCAAGAGACCCAGTACTTC | CASSPGLAGGFQAGFQETQYF
TRBJ2-7 | TRBD1 | TRBV24-1 | NA | TGTGCCACCAGTGAGGGACAGGGGAATCGGGAGCAGTACTTC | CATSEGQGNREQYF
TRBJ2-5 | NA | TRBV6-6 | NA | TGTGCCAGCAGTTTCACAGGCCCAGAGACCCAGTACTTC | CASSFTGPETQYF
TRBJ2-7 | TRBD2 | TRBV28 | NA | TGTGCCAGCTTCCCGCCCGGGGGGGCTTCCTACGAGCAGTACTTC | CASFPPGGASYEQYF
TRBJ2-7 | TRBD1 | TRBV29-1 | NA | TGCAGCGTTGAAAAGGGACAGGGGCTGACCTACGAGCAGTACTTC | CSVEKGQGLTYEQYF
TRBJ2-1 | TRBD1 | TRBV29-1 | NA | TGCAGCGGTAACCGGGACAGGGTTGAGCAGTTCTTC | CSGNRDRVEQFF
TRBJ1-2 | TRBD1 | TRBV3-1/TRBV3-2 | once | TGTGCCAGCAGCCAAAGAGGGACAGGGGGCGGCGTGGTCTATGGCTACACCTTC | CASSQRGTGGGVVYGYTF
TRBJ1-6 | NA | TRBV12-3/TRBV12-4 | NA | TGTGCCAGCAGCACTAAACTTAATTCACCCCTCCACTTT | CASSTKLNSPLHF
TRBJ2-7 | TRBD1 | TRBV4-1 | few | TGCGCCAGCAGCCAAGGAAGGGGGGACAGGTTGAGCTCCTACGAGCAGTACTTC | CASSQGRGDRLSSYEQYF
TRBJ2-5 | TRBD1 | TRBV29-1 | NA | TGCAGCGTTGCCTGGGGGACAGGGGGAGAGACCCAGTACTTC | CSVAWGTGGETQYF
TRBJ1-1 | NA | TRBV5-1 | once | TGCGCCAGCAGCTACTCAGGCCCAGGGAACACTGAAGCTTTCTTT | CASSYSGPGNTEAFF
TRBJ1-6 | NA | TRBV7-9 | NA | TGTGCCAGCAGTGCGAGCTCCTATAATTCACCCCTCCACTTT | CASSASSYNSPLHF